Below, 15 T cell receptor beta chains from the same sample are listed, as sequenced in a study of blood T cell repertoires in COVID-19. The repertoire was sequenced with immunoSEQ multiplex PCR; TCRdb's copy has only in-frame clones and lacks some. Of under 300,000 clones detected, 70% to 85% appear once; the ten largest clones hold roughly 15%. The sample comprised PBMCs or T cells enriched from blood (not recorded which). The receptors originated from a man in his forties who had recovered from COVID-19.

The CDR3 DNA reads TGCGCCAGCAGGCCGGACATCTACACCGGGGAGCTGTTTTTT. This encodes CASRPDIYTGELFF. The chain joins TRBV5-1 to TRBJ2-2; tentatively, D is TRBD1 (5 bases). Germline CDR1 is SGHRS and CDR2 is YFSETQ. The V end was cut by 5 bases, the J end by 3 bases, with 11 bases between. The CDR3 runs to 14 residues.

V and J are TRBV5-8 and TRBJ1-2; D is unresolved. This CDR3 contains 11 residues. Germline lookup yields CDR1 SGHTS and CDR2 YDEGEE. The V end lost 4 bases, the J end lost 2 bases, and 3 bases lay between the germline ends. CDR3: CASSPNYGYTF. In nucleotides, the CDR3 is TGTGCCAGCAGCCCGAACTATGGCTACACCTTC.

The chain joins TRBV4-3 to TRBJ2-3; TRBD1 matches 7 bases. The CDR3 runs to 14 residues. CDR1 is LGHNA, CDR2 YSLEER, per germline. The trim removed 8 bases at V and 6 bases at J, leaving 11 bases unmatched. CDR3 sequence: CASQQGVRSDTQYF. In DNA, the CDR3 is TGCGCCAGCCAGCAGGGGGTGAGGTCCGATACGCAGTATTTT.

Only one count was recorded for this clone. The rearrangement uses TRBV19 and TRBJ2-1; 15 bases are shared with TRBD2. The J segment lost 4 bases and the V segment lost 4 bases, leaving 5 bases of the junction unmatched. The CDR3 has 17 residues. CDR1 LNHDA and CDR2 SQIVND come from the germline V gene (reference sequence). This CDR3 is CASSTGLAGGSYNEQFF. For the CDR3, the DNA is TGTGCCAGTAGTACGGGACTAGCGGGGGGTTCTTACAATGAGCAGTTCTTC.

J is TRBJ2-1 and V is TRBV28; 10 nucleotides match TRBD1. V was pared by 7 bases and J by 8 bases, with 14 bases of the junction left unmatched. Germline CDR1 is MDHEN and CDR2 is SYDVKM. The CDR3 is made up of 16 amino acids. The CDR3 sequence: CASTGQPGQGFDEQFF. As DNA, the CDR3 is TGTGCCAGCACCGGACAGCCGGGACAGGGGTTCGATGAGCAGTTCTTC. The variable domain in full, with the rest retrieved from reference TRBV28 and TRBJ2-1, is DVKVTQSSRYLVKRTGEKVFLECVQDMDHENMFWYRQDPGLGLRLIYFSYDVKMKEKGDIPEGYSVSREKKERFSLILESASTNQTSMYLCASTGQPGQGFDEQFFGPGTRLTVL.

The chain uses TRBV24-1 and TRBJ1-2, with a possible D match to TRBD1 (5 bases). V was clipped by 4 bases and J by 4 bases, with 12 bases between them. CDR1 and CDR2 from the germline V gene are KGHDR and SFDVKD. The CDR3 totals 14 residues. CDR3 bases: TGTGCCACCAGTGAGAATGACAGACTCTATGGCTACACCTTC. Translated: CATSENDRLYGYTF.

The rearrangement joins TRBV28 to TRBJ2-1, with D possibly matching TRBD2 (6 bases). V shed 6 bases and J shed 0 bases, with 12 bases lying between them. CDR1 is MDHEN and CDR2 is SYDVKM in the germline V gene. This CDR3 has 15 amino acids. CDR3 sequence reads: CASSTTSSSYNEQFF. CDR3 bases: TGTGCCAGCAGCACGACTAGTTCCTCCTACAATGAGCAGTTCTTC.

The CDR3 DNA reads as TGTGCCAGCAGTCCCGGGACAGGCGGAAAAGAAAAACTGTTTTTT. Translated, it gives CASSPGTGGKEKLFF. The V and J genes are TRBV28 and TRBJ1-4, with 8 bases fitting TRBD1. Trimming removed 5 bases from V and 8 bases from J; junction bases left unmatched: 10. Germline CDR1 MDHEN, CDR2 SYDVKM. The CDR3 extends over 15 amino acids.

The chain joins TRBV27 to TRBJ1-2; 9 nucleotides match TRBD1. J lost 5 bases, V lost 6 bases, and 7 bases had no gene match. The CDR3 contains 14 residues. Germline V gives CDR1 MNHEY, CDR2 SMNVEV (reference sequence). The CDR3 here is CASRSNDRGYGYTF. The DNA of the CDR3 is TGTGCCAGCAGATCCAATGACAGGGGGTATGGCTACACCTTC.

This clone was recorded a few times. In the same sample, other DNA sequences code for this CDR3. The chain is built from TRBV9 and TRBJ2-2, with a weak D call TRBD2 (6 bases). The V gene's germline CDR1 is SGDLS and CDR2 YYNGEE. This CDR3 region has 15 residues. The V gene lost 2 bases and the J gene lost 0 bases, with 8 bases spanning the gap. The CDR3 DNA follows: TGTGCCAGCAGCGTGGGCGGGGCGAACACCGGGGAGCTGTTTTTT. Its translation: CASSVGGANTGELFF.

The chain is built from TRBV18 and TRBJ2-1; 9 bases agree with TRBD1. Germline CDR1 reads KGHSH; CDR2 reads LQKENI. The V and J ends lost 2 bases and 6 bases, in that order; junction bases with no gene match: 5. This CDR3 has 15 amino acids. The CDR3 region is CASSPAGTGLNEQFF. In DNA, the CDR3 is TGTGCCAGCTCACCAGCCGGGACAGGGCTCAATGAGCAGTTCTTC.

In this sample, this clone turned up a few times. V gene TRBV7-9 combines with J gene TRBJ1-2; D is ambiguous. Germline-derived CDR1 and CDR2 are SEHNR and FQNEAQ (reference sequence). The length of the CDR3 is 15 residues. V was trimmed by 3 bases and J by 1 base, leaving 12 bases between them. The CDR3 protein is CASSLRAADNYGYTF. The CDR3 coding sequence is TGTGCCAGCAGCTTGAGGGCAGCAGATAACTATGGCTACACCTTC. The entire variable domain, with the rest obtained from reference TRBV7-9 and TRBJ1-2, is as follows: DTGVSQNPRHKITKRGQNVTFRCDPISEHNRLYWYRQTLGQGPEFLTYFQNEAQLEKSRLLSDRFSAERPKGSFSTLEIQRTEQGDSAMYLCASSLRAADNYGYTFGSGTRLTVV.

This sequence joins TRBV25-1 and TRBJ2-7; 9 bases are a match to TRBD2. The CDR3 loop spans 14 amino acids. CDR1 and CDR2 from the germline V gene are MGHDK and SYGVNS. J was trimmed by 6 bases and V by 6 bases; bases with no gene match: 9. The chain's CDR3 is CASSFSGSPTEQYF. CDR3 bases: TGTGCCAGCAGCTTTAGCGGGAGCCCAACCGAGCAGTACTTC.

This chain uses TRBV30 with TRBJ1-6; 11 nucleotides agree with TRBD1. CDR3 length: 13 amino acids. Germline V gene sequence: CDR1 GTSNPN, CDR2 SVGIG (reference sequence). The trim removed 5 bases at V and 9 bases at J, leaving 3 bases unmatched. The CDR3 region has the DNA TGTGCCTGGGCCGGGACAGGGGGTTCACCCCTCCACTTT. It yields the protein CAWAGTGGSPLHF.

The CDR3 loop reads CATSSGLSSATYEQYF. The CDR3 nucleotides are TGTGCCACCAGCAGCGGCCTGTCCAGCGCAACCTACGAGCAGTACTTC. This chain joins TRBV15 and TRBJ2-7; no reliable D call. The germline gives CDR1 LNHNV, CDR2 YYDKDF (reference sequence). The CDR3 sequence is 16 residues long. V gave up 3 bases and J gave up 2 bases, with 17 bases separating them.